This T cell receptor (beta chain) comes out of a study of CD8 T cells in ankylosing spondylitis. General study results and limits: For ankylosing spondylitis blood, a TCR beta motif of 8 or 9 highly homologous variants appeared characteristic. According to the report, clones linked to the disease were significantly enriched in matched synovial fluid samples taken from ankylosing spondylitis patients.

This clonotype turned up a few times. The antigen is not known. Germline loops: CDR1 SEHNR, CDR2 FQNEAQ (reference sequence). The CDR3 sequence is 13 residues long. V lost 3 bases to trimming and J lost 4 bases, with 8 bases between them. Quantitative barcoded 5'-RACE was used to prepare TCR beta libraries. Each CDR3 protein is one row after TCRdb ran MiXCR on the 5' RACE reads. The sample contains roughly 300,000 distinct CDR3 sequences, 8% of which appear only once. This receptor was identified in a male donor with ankylosing spondylitis. Sequences were obtained from blood, either unsorted or a sorted T cell fraction (not recorded which). This chain uses TRBV7-9 with TRBJ2-3; tentatively, D is TRBD1 or TRBD2 (5 bases each). CDR3 sequence reads: CASSFSGPDTQYF. The DNA for the CDR3 is TGTGCCAGCAGCTTCTCGGGGCCAGATACGCAGTATTTT.